The entry below gives a single T cell receptor beta chain sequence along with its context. The antigen remains undetermined. This CDR3 has 14 residues. Germline V gene lookup returns CDR1 MNHNS and CDR2 SASEGT. V was shortened by 7 bases and J by 3 bases, with 14 bases between the two germline ends. Profiled with immunoSEQ multiplex PCR; TCRdb holds only in-frame clones, not every one. In the table there are a few million clones, approximately 94% of which are singletons. Division of CD4+ cells produced a CD45RA+ naive subset and a CD45RA-negative memory subset. This sample was included in a study of shared clonotypes between healthy human individuals. Study overall: A couple of female and a few male donors aged 18 to 49 were enrolled. Findings and limits, study-wide: Donors were few, which limited the genetic and exposure-history diversity represented. The four-donor shared clonotypes exceeded non-shared clonotypes in generation probability, with non-shared ones scoring lower.

This clonotype originated in a young man in good health. J is TRBJ2-3 and V is TRBV6-1, with D maybe TRBD2 (6 bases). The sequencing input was naive CD4+ T cells sorted from blood. Described subset: CD45RA+ positively selected. The CDR3 sequence is CASTGGRRTDTQYF. The CDR3 bases are TGTGCCAGCACTGGGGGGAGGAGGACAGATACGCAGTATTTT.